Sequencing of this T cell receptor (beta chain) was carried out in a study of shared clonotypes between healthy human individuals. This clone appeared a single time. TCRdb keeps only in-frame clones here, not all; method: immunoSEQ multiplex PCR. The table shows approximately 2.4 million clones, with more than 90% occurring only once. The sequence derives from a young man in good health. The sequencing input was naive CD4+ T cells sorted from blood. Subset given: CD45RA+ positively selected.

The CDR3 coding sequence is TGTGCCAGCAGCTTGAAAGGACTTAAGGCCAACGTCCTGACTTTC. This codes for CASSLKGLKANVLTF. V gene TRBV5-6 combines with J gene TRBJ2-6; tentatively, D is TRBD2 (5 bases). Between the trimmed V and J ends, which lost 1 base and 6 bases, there was a span of 11 bases. This CDR3 has 15 residues. The germline V gene has CDR1 SGHDT and CDR2 YYEEEE. The variable domain in full, with the rest retrieved from reference TRBV5-6 and TRBJ2-6, is DAGVTQSPTHLIKTRGQQVTLRCSPKSGHDTVSWYQQALGQGPQFIFQYYEEEERQRGNFPDRFSGHQFPNYSSELNVNALLLGDSALYLCASSLKGLKANVLTFGAGSRLTVL.